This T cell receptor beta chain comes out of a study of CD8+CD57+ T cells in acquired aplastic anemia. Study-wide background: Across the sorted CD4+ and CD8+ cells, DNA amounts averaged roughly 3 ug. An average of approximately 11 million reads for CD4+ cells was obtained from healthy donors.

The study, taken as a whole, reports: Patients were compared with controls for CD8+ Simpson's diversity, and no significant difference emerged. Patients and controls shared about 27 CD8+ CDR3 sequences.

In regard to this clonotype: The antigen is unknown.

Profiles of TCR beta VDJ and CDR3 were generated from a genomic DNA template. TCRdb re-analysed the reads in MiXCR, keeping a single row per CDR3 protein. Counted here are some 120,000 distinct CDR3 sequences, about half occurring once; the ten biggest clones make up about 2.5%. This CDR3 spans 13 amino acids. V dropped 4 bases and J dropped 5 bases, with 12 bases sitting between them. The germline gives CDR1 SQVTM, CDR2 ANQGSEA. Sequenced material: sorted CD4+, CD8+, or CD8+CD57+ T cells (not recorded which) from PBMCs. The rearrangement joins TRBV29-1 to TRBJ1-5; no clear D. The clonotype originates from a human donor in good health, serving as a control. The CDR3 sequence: CSVGQEIDQPQHF. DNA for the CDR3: TGCAGCGTTGGCCAGGAGATCGATCAGCCCCAGCATTTT.